This T cell receptor beta chain was obtained from a study of high-grade serous ovarian cancer treatment subgroups. Whole-study context: On average, roughly 14,000 reads and 7,000 to 8,500 unique TCR beta rearrangements were obtained per sample.

Tumor samples were obtained before definitive surgery or chemotherapy. Only in-frame clones appear in the TCRdb table, and some are missing; sequencing was by immunoSEQ multiplex PCR. In the table there are some 4,000 clones, about 70% of which are singletons. Germline CDR1 reads LGHNA; CDR2 reads YSLEER. V was clipped by 0 bases and J by 8 bases; unmatched bases: 15. The CDR3 extends over 17 amino acids. The specimen sequenced was tumor tissue. This sequence was found in a human donor with high-grade serous ovarian cancer. The chain is built from TRBV4-3 and TRBJ1-1, with TRBD1 matching over 7 bases. The CDR3 spells CASSQDPQGGDFGEAFF. The CDR3 DNA reads TGCGCCAGCAGCCAAGATCCCCAGGGGGGCGATTTCGGAGAAGCTTTCTTT.